A selection of T cell receptor beta chains follows, all from one sample in a study of T cell responses to AZD1222 COVID-19 vaccine. Profiled with immunoSEQ multiplex PCR; TCRdb holds only in-frame clones, not every one. This sample has several thousand clones, with around 87% found just once. This sample comprised peripheral blood, obtained 28 days after the second AZD1222 dose. Source of these receptors: an adult who received the AZD1222 COVID-19 vaccine. CDR3s leave out the opening cysteine and the closing phenylalanine or tryptophan. Each record gives: CDR3 length, V gene, J gene, clone size, CDR3 protein. The listing skips clone size in some rows; elsewhere it reads once, few, many or a size class.

length: 13; V: TRBV6-5; J: TRBJ2-1; size: -; CDR3: AIRPYRATDNEQF
length: 10; V: TRBV6-5; J: TRBJ2-1; size: once; CDR3: ASSMTNNEQF
length: 11; V: TRBV11-3; J: TRBJ2-2; size: -; CDR3: AVRGRNTGELF
length: 12; V: TRBV4-3; J: TRBJ2-3; size: -; CDR3: ASSQEIRSHTQY
length: 14; V: TRBV3-1/TRBV3-2; J: TRBJ2-1; size: once; CDR3: ASSQVIDSGSDEQF
length: 12; V: TRBV7-2; J: TRBJ2-1; size: -; CDR3: ASSLGGQGLEQF
length: 11; V: TRBV5-1; J: TRBJ2-1; size: -; CDR3: ASTGNSYNEQF
length: 11; V: TRBV12-3/TRBV12-4; J: TRBJ2-2; size: -; CDR3: ATRLLETGELF
length: 13; V: TRBV27; J: TRBJ1-1; size: -; CDR3: ASSSRKGVNTEAF
length: 15; V: TRBV4-1; J: TRBJ2-1; size: -; CDR3: ASSQDGLAITYNEQF
length: 13; V: TRBV6-5; J: TRBJ1-2; size: -; CDR3: ASSSPLGSGTGYT
length: 13; V: TRBV27; J: TRBJ1-6; size: -; CDR3: ASRVGYSRNSPLH
length: 11; V: TRBV27; J: TRBJ1-1; size: -; CDR3: ASSLKGNTEAF
length: 13; V: TRBV3-1/TRBV3-2; J: TRBJ2-5; size: -; CDR3: ASSQWTSGQETQY
length: 12; V: TRBV29-1; J: TRBJ1-3; size: -; CDR3: SVRGGSSGNTIY
length: 12; V: TRBV7-2; J: TRBJ1-2; size: -; CDR3: ASSPIGAAYGYT
length: 14; V: TRBV5-3; J: TRBJ2-7; size: -; CDR3: ARSVDRAHLSYEQY
length: 15; V: TRBV25-1; J: TRBJ1-2; size: once; CDR3: ASSDSAELGFNYGYT
length: 13; V: TRBV19; J: TRBJ1-1; size: -; CDR3: ASSTSDRGDTEAF
length: 11; V: TRBV12-3/TRBV12-4; J: TRBJ1-2; size: -; CDR3: ASSLGQYHGYT
length: 10; V: TRBV2; J: TRBJ1-2; size: few; CDR3: ASSEGLYGYT
length: 10; V: TRBV28; J: TRBJ2-2; size: few; CDR3: ASSFRTGELF
length: 15; V: TRBV11-2; J: TRBJ2-6; size: -; CDR3: ASSLDLQHSGANVLT
length: 14; V: TRBV6-5; J: TRBJ1-3; size: -; CDR3: ASSYRPGGTGNTIY
length: 14; V: TRBV2; J: TRBJ1-5; size: once; CDR3: ASSDAAAYSNQPQH